These T cell receptor beta chains were read from a single sample in a study of regulatory T cells in long-lasting Graves disease. TCRdb reprocessed the multiplex PCR reads with MiXCR, giving one entry per CDR3 protein. This table has approximately 470,000 distinct CDR3 sequences, about 16% appearing once. The data were also submitted as part of a second study, on T cells in Graves' hyperthyroidism and ophthalmopathy.

The specimen comprised peripheral blood mononuclear cells (PBMCs), sampled at new diagnosis, from a patient treated with antithyroid drugs. Every receptor here comes from a man aged 35-49 years with Graves disease. CDR3s include the opening cysteine and the closing phenylalanine or tryptophan. The D gene is left open where the match is weak. The size of a clone is reported for some rows only, either as once, few or many, or as a class for expanded clones.

len: 15; abundance: many; v_gene: TRBV28; j_gene: TRBJ1-3; d_gene: TRBD1; CDR3nt: TGTGCCAGCACCTTGACAGGGAACTCTGGAAACACCATATATTTT; CDR3aa: CASTLTGNSGNTIYF
len: 15; abundance: -; v_gene: TRBV11-2; j_gene: TRBJ2-7; d_gene: TRBD2; CDR3nt: TGCGCCAGCAGCCAAGTGGCGGGAGATAGGTACGAGCAGTACTTC; CDR3aa: CASSQVAGDRYEQYF
len: 17; abundance: many; v_gene: TRBV7-8; j_gene: TRBJ2-2; d_gene: -; CDR3nt: TGTGCCAGCAGCTTCCCCGGGGTCTCGGGGCGACCCGGGGAGCTGTTTTTT; CDR3aa: CASSFPGVSGRPGELFF
len: 13; abundance: -; v_gene: TRBV12-3/TRBV12-4; j_gene: TRBJ2-1; d_gene: -; CDR3nt: TGTGCCAGCAGCCGCGACAGACTTAATGAGCAGTTCTTC; CDR3aa: CASSRDRLNEQFF
len: 16; abundance: many; v_gene: TRBV20-1; j_gene: TRBJ1-1; d_gene: TRBD1; CDR3nt: TGCAGTGCTAGAGATGGGGGACAGCTAATGAACACTGAAGCTTTCTTT; CDR3aa: CSARDGGQLMNTEAFF
len: 13; abundance: many; v_gene: TRBV3-1; j_gene: TRBJ2-5; d_gene: -; CDR3nt: TGTGCCAGCAGCCCCTCCGGCGTAGAGACCCAGTACTTC; CDR3aa: CASSPSGVETQYF
len: 15; abundance: many; v_gene: TRBV28; j_gene: TRBJ1-5; d_gene: TRBD1; CDR3nt: TGTGCCAGTTGGACAGGCCGGAGAGGCAATCAGCCCCAGCATTTT; CDR3aa: CASWTGRRGNQPQHF
len: 14; abundance: many; v_gene: TRBV28; j_gene: TRBJ1-2; d_gene: -; CDR3nt: TGTGCCAGCAGTCCCCGGGACTTTACGGGTGGCTACACCTTC; CDR3aa: CASSPRDFTGGYTF
len: 16; abundance: many; v_gene: TRBV3-1; j_gene: TRBJ2-3; d_gene: -; CDR3nt: TGTGCCAGCAGCCAAGTATCGTTGGCGAAAACAGATACGCAGTATTTT; CDR3aa: CASSQVSLAKTDTQYF
len: 14; abundance: many; v_gene: TRBV7-6; j_gene: TRBJ2-1; d_gene: -; CDR3nt: TGTGCCAGCAGCTTTACCCAAGGATTGGATGAGCAGTTCTTC; CDR3aa: CASSFTQGLDEQFF
len: 14; abundance: many; v_gene: TRBV30; j_gene: TRBJ2-3; d_gene: -; CDR3nt: TGTGCCTGGAGACAGGGATATGGCACAGATACGCAGTATTTT; CDR3aa: CAWRQGYGTDTQYF
len: 15; abundance: many; v_gene: TRBV15; j_gene: TRBJ1-1; d_gene: -; CDR3nt: TGTGCCACCAGCAGAGGAACAGCCTTGGGCACTGAAGCTTTCTTT; CDR3aa: CATSRGTALGTEAFF
len: 14; abundance: many; v_gene: TRBV29-1; j_gene: TRBJ2-7; d_gene: TRBD2; CDR3nt: TGCAGCGTGGTAGCGGGAGGAGTCGGCTACGAGCAGTACTTC; CDR3aa: CSVVAGGVGYEQYF
len: 17; abundance: -; v_gene: TRBV7-6; j_gene: TRBJ2-3; d_gene: TRBD2; CDR3nt: TGTGCCAGCAGCTTAGGCCTTAGCGGGAGTTACACAGATACGCAGTATTTT; CDR3aa: CASSLGLSGSYTDTQYF
len: 16; abundance: few; v_gene: TRBV12-3/TRBV12-4; j_gene: TRBJ2-2; d_gene: TRBD2; CDR3nt: TGTGCCAGCAGAAAAGGACTAGCGGGAGAGTACGGGGAGCTGTTTTTT; CDR3aa: CASRKGLAGEYGELFF
len: 11; abundance: few; v_gene: TRBV29-1; j_gene: TRBJ2-7; d_gene: -; CDR3nt: TGCAGCGTTGCGGCAGCTGGCGAGCAGTACTTC; CDR3aa: CSVAAAGEQYF
len: 12; abundance: -; v_gene: TRBV14; j_gene: TRBJ2-1; d_gene: -; CDR3nt: TGTGCCAGCAGCCGTCTGGACCGCGAGCAGTTCTTC; CDR3aa: CASSRLDREQFF
len: 13; abundance: -; v_gene: TRBV29-1; j_gene: TRBJ2-1; d_gene: TRBD2; CDR3nt: TGCAGCGTTGCTAGCGGGAGGGGGAATGAGCAGTTCTTC; CDR3aa: CSVASGRGNEQFF
len: 14; abundance: few; v_gene: TRBV5-1; j_gene: TRBJ1-3; d_gene: -; CDR3nt: TGCGCCAGCAGCTTACAGAGCTCTGGAAACACCATATATTTT; CDR3aa: CASSLQSSGNTIYF
len: 14; abundance: many; v_gene: TRBV7-9; j_gene: TRBJ2-7; d_gene: TRBD1; CDR3nt: TGTGCCAGCAGCCAACCGGGACAGAACTACGAGCAGTACTTC; CDR3aa: CASSQPGQNYEQYF
len: 12; abundance: -; v_gene: TRBV20-1; j_gene: TRBJ1-2; d_gene: TRBD1; CDR3nt: TGCAGTGCTACCCGGGACAGCCATGGCTACACCTTC; CDR3aa: CSATRDSHGYTF
len: 12; abundance: many; v_gene: TRBV28; j_gene: TRBJ1-3; d_gene: -; CDR3nt: TGTGCCAGCGGGTACTCTGGAAACACCATATATTTT; CDR3aa: CASGYSGNTIYF
len: 14; abundance: few; v_gene: TRBV13; j_gene: TRBJ1-2; d_gene: TRBD1; CDR3nt: TGTGCCAGCACCCTTTGGACAGGATCCTATGGCTACACCTTC; CDR3aa: CASTLWTGSYGYTF
len: 16; abundance: few; v_gene: TRBV7-9; j_gene: TRBJ1-5; d_gene: -; CDR3nt: TGTGCCAGCAGCCACGGGACAACTTATAGCAATCAGCCCCAGCATTTT; CDR3aa: CASSHGTTYSNQPQHF
len: 16; abundance: -; v_gene: TRBV5-1; j_gene: TRBJ2-3; d_gene: TRBD1; CDR3nt: TGCGCCAGCAGCTGCGGGACAGGCCGAGCCGTGGATACGCAGTATTTT; CDR3aa: CASSCGTGRAVDTQYF
len: 13; abundance: few; v_gene: TRBV7-3; j_gene: TRBJ2-3; d_gene: -; CDR3nt: TGTGCCAGCAGCCAGGTGGTAACAGATACGCAGTATTTT; CDR3aa: CASSQVVTDTQYF
len: 10; abundance: many; v_gene: TRBV30; j_gene: TRBJ1-1; d_gene: -; CDR3nt: TGTGCCTGGACGAACACTGAAGCTTTCTTT; CDR3aa: CAWTNTEAFF
len: 16; abundance: few; v_gene: TRBV5-5; j_gene: TRBJ2-5; d_gene: -; CDR3nt: TGTGCCAGCAGCTTGTTTGTTCTGGGATTGGAAGAGACCCAGTACTTC; CDR3aa: CASSLFVLGLEETQYF
len: 12; abundance: few; v_gene: TRBV29-1; j_gene: TRBJ2-2; d_gene: -; CDR3nt: TGCAGCGCTAGCACGGGAGCCGGGGAGCTGTTTTTT; CDR3aa: CSASTGAGELFF
len: 16; abundance: few; v_gene: TRBV6-1; j_gene: TRBJ2-3; d_gene: -; CDR3nt: TGTGCCAGCAGTGAGGGGGTATTTGCGGCCGCAGATACGCAGTATTTT; CDR3aa: CASSEGVFAAADTQYF
len: 17; abundance: many; v_gene: TRBV28; j_gene: TRBJ1-5; d_gene: -; CDR3nt: TGTGCCAGCAGTCTCCCCGGGACGACCCCCTTCAATCAGCCCCAGCATTTT; CDR3aa: CASSLPGTTPFNQPQHF
len: 13; abundance: few; v_gene: TRBV4-1; j_gene: TRBJ2-7; d_gene: -; CDR3nt: TGCGCCAGCAGCCAAGAAGGAGTCTACGAGCAGTACTTC; CDR3aa: CASSQEGVYEQYF
len: 15; abundance: many; v_gene: TRBV11-2; j_gene: TRBJ2-3; d_gene: -; CDR3nt: TGTGCCAGCAGCTTGATGGGGCAGGGCACAGATACGCAGTATTTT; CDR3aa: CASSLMGQGTDTQYF